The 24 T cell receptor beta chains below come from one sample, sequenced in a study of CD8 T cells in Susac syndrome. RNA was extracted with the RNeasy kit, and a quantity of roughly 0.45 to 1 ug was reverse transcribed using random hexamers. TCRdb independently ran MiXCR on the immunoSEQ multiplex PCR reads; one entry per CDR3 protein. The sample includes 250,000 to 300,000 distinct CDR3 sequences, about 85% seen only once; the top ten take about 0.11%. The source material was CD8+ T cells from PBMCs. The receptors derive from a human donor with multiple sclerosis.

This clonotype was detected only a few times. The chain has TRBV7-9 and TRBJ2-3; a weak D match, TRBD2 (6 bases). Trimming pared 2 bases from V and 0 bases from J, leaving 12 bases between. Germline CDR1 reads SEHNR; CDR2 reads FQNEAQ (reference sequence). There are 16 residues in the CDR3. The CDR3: CASSLLPGESTDTQYF. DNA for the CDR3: TGTGCCAGCAGCTTACTACCGGGAGAGAGCACAGATACGCAGTATTTT.

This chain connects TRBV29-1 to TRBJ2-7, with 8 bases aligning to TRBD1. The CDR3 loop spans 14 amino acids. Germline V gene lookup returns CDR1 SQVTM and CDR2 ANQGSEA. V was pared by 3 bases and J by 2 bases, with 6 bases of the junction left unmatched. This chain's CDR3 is CSVDGDRRPYEQYF. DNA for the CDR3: TGCAGCGTTGATGGGGACAGGCGCCCCTACGAGCAGTACTTC.

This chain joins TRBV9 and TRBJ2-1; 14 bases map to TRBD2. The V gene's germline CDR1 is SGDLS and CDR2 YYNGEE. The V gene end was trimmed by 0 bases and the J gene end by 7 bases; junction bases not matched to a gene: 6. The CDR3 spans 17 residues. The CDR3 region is CASSVGPGLAGANEQFF. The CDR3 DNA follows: TGTGCCAGCAGCGTAGGGCCGGGACTAGCGGGAGCAAATGAGCAGTTCTTC.

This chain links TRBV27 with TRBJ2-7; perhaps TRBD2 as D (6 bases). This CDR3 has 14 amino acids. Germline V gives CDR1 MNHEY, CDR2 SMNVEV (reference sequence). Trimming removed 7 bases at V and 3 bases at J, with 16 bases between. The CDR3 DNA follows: TGTGCCAGCAAAATCGGGGGTGAGCTCTACGAGCAGTACTTC. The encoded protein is CASKIGGELYEQYF.

The CDR3 reads CASSQGLGLANYEQYF. The DNA for the CDR3 is TGCGCCAGCAGCCAGGGACTCGGACTAGCGAACTACGAGCAGTACTTC. The V call is TRBV4-1, the J call TRBJ2-7; 9 bases are a match to TRBD2. The V gene end was trimmed by 3 bases and the J gene end by 3 bases; junction bases not matched to a gene: 9. The germline gives CDR1 MGHRA, CDR2 YSYEKL. CDR3 length equals 16 residues.

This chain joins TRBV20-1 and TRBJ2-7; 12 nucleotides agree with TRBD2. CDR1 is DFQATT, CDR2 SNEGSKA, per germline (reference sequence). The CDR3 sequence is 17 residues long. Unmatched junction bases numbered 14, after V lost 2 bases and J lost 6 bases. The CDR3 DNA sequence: TGCAGTGCTAGAATTCTAGCGGGAGGGCACGGAAGAGGCGAGCAGTACTTC. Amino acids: CSARILAGGHGRGEQYF.

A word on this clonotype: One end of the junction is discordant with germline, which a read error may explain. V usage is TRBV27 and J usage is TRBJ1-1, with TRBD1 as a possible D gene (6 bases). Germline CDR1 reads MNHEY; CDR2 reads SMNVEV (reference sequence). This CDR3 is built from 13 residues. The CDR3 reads CAGSYRAYTEAFF. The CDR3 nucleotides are TGTGCCGGCAGTTACAGGGCCTACACTGAAGCTTTCTTT.

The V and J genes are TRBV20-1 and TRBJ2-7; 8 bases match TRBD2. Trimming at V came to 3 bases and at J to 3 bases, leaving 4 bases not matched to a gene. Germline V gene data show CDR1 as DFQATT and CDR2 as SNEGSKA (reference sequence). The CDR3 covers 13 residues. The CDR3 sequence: CSASGRENYEQYF. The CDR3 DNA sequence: TGCAGTGCTAGCGGGAGGGAAAACTACGAGCAGTACTTC.

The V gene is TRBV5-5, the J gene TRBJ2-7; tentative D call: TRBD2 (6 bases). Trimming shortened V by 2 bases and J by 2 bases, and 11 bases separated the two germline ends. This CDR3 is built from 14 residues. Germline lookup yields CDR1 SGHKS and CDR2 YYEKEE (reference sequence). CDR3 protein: CASSFHGSPYEQYF. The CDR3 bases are TGTGCCAGCAGCTTCCACGGGAGTCCCTACGAGCAGTACTTC.

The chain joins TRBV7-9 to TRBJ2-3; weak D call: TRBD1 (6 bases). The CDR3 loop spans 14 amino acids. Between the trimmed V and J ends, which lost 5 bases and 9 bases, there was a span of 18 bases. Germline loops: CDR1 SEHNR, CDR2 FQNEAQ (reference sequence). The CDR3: CASSAETGGVTQYF. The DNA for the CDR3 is TGTGCCAGCAGCGCAGAGACAGGAGGTGTAACGCAGTATTTT.

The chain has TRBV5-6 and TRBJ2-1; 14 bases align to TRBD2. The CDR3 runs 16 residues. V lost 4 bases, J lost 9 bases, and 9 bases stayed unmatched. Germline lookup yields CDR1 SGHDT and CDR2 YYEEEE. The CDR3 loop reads CASSQGTSGSVAEQFF. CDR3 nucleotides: TGTGCCAGCAGCCAAGGGACTAGCGGGAGTGTCGCTGAGCAGTTCTTC. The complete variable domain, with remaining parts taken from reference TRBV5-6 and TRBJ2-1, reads DAGVTQSPTHLIKTRGQQVTLRCSPKSGHDTVSWYQQALGQGPQFIFQYYEEEERQRGNFPDRFSGHQFPNYSSELNVNALLLGDSALYLCASSQGTSGSVAEQFFGPGTRLTVL.

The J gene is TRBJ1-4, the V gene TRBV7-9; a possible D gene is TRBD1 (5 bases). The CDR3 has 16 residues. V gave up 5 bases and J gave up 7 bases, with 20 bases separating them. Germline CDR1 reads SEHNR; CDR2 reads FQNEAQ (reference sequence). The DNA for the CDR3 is TGTGCCAGCAGCCCTCTTGCACCCGGGGACTCTGAAAAACTGTTTTTT. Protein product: CASSPLAPGDSEKLFF.

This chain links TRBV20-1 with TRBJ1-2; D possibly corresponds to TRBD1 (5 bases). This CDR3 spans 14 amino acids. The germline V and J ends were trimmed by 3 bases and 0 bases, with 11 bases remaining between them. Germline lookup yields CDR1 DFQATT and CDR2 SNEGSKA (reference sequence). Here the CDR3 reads CSASIGAPNYGYTF. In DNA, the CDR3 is TGCAGTGCTAGTATCGGGGCACCTAACTATGGCTACACCTTC.

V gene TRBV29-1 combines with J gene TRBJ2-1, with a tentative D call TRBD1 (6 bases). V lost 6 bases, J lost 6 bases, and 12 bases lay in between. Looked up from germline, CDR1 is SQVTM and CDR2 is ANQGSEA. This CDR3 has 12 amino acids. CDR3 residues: CSVWWGRNEQFF. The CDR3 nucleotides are TGCAGCGTCTGGTGGGGGCGCAATGAGCAGTTCTTC.

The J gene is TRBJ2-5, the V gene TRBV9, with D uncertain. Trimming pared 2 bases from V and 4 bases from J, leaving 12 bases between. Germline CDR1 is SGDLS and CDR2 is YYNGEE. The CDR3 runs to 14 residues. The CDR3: CASSVSVTRETQYF. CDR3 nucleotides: TGTGCCAGCAGCGTTTCAGTAACCCGAGAGACCCAGTACTTC.

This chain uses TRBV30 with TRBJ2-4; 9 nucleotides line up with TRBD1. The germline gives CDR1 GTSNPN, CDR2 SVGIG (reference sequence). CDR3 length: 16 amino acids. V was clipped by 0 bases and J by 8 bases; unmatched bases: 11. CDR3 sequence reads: CAWSVPGQGSRYIQYF. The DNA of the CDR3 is TGTGCCTGGAGTGTACCGGGACAGGGATCGAGATACATTCAGTACTTC.

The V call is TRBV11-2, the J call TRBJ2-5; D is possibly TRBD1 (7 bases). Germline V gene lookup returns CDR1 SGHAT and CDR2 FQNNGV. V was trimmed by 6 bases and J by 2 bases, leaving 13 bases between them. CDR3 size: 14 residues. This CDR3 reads CASRGGQIQETQYF. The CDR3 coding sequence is TGTGCCAGCAGGGGGGGACAGATTCAAGAGACCCAGTACTTC.

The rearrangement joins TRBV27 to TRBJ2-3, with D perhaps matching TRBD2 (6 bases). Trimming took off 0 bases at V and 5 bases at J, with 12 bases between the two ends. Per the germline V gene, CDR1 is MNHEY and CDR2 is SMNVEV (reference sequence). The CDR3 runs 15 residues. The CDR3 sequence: CASSLSGGDGDTQYF. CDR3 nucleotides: TGTGCCAGCAGTTTATCAGGAGGGGACGGAGATACGCAGTATTTT.

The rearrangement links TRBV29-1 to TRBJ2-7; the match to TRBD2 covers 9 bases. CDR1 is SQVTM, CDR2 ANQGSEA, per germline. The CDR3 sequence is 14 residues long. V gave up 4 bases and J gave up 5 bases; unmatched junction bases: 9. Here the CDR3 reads CSVASSGRSHEQYF. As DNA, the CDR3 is TGCAGCGTTGCGTCCAGCGGGAGGTCCCACGAGCAGTACTTC.

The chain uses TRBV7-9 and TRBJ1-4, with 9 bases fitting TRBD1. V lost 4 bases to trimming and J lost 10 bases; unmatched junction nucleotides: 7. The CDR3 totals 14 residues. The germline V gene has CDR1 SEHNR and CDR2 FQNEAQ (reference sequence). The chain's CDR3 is CASSSGQGGVKLFF. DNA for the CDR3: TGTGCCAGCAGCTCGGGACAGGGAGGGGTAAAACTGTTTTTT.

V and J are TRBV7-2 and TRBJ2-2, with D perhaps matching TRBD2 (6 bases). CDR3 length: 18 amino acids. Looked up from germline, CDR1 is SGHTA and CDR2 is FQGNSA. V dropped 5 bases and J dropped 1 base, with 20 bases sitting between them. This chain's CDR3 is CASSTVPWWRENTGELFF. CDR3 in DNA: TGTGCCAGCAGCACAGTCCCCTGGTGGCGGGAGAACACCGGGGAGCTGTTTTTT.

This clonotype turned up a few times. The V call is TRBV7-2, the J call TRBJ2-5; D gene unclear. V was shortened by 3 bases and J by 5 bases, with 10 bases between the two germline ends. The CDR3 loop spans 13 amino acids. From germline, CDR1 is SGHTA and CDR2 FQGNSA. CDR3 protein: CASSLENWETQYF. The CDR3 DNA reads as TGTGCCAGCAGCTTGGAAAATTGGGAGACCCAGTACTTC. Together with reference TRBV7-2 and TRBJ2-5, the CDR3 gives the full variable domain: GAGVSQSPSNKVTEKGKDVELRCDPISGHTALYWYRQSLGQGLEFLIYFQGNSAPDKSGLPSDRFSAERTGGSVSTLTIQRTQQEDSAVYLCASSLENWETQYFGPGTRLLVL.

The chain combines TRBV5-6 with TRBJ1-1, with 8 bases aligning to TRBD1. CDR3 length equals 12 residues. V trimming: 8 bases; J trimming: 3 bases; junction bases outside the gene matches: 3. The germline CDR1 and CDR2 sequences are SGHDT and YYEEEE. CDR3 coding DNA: TGTGCCAGTCGGACAGGGTACACTGAAGCTTTCTTT. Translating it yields CASRTGYTEAFF. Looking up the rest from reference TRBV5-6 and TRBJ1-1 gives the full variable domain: DAGVTQSPTHLIKTRGQQVTLRCSPKSGHDTVSWYQQALGQGPQFIFQYYEEEERQRGNFPDRFSGHQFPNYSSELNVNALLLGDSALYLCASRTGYTEAFFGQGTRLTVV.

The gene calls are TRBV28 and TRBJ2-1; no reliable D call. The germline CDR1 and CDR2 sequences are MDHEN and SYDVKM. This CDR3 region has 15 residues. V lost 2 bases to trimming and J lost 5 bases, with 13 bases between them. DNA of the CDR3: TGTGCCAGCAGTTTAATGGGCCTAAACAACAATGAGCAGTTCTTC. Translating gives CASSLMGLNNNEQFF. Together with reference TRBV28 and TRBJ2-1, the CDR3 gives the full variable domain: DVKVTQSSRYLVKRTGEKVFLECVQDMDHENMFWYRQDPGLGLRLIYFSYDVKMKEKGDIPEGYSVSREKKERFSLILESASTNQTSMYLCASSLMGLNNNEQFFGPGTRLTVL.